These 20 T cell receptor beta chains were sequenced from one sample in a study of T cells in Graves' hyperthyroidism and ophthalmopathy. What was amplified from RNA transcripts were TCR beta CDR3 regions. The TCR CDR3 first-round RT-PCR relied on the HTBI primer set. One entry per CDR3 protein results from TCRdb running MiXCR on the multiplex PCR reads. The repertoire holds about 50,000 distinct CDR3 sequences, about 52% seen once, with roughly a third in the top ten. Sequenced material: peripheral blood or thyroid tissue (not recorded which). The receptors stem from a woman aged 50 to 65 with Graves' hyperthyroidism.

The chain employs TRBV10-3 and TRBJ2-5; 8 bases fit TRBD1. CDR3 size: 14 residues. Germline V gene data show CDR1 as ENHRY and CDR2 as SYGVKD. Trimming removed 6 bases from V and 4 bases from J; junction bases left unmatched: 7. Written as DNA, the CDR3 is TGTGCCATCAGGGGAGGACAGGGTATAGAGACCCAGTACTTC. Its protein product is CAIRGGQGIETQYF.

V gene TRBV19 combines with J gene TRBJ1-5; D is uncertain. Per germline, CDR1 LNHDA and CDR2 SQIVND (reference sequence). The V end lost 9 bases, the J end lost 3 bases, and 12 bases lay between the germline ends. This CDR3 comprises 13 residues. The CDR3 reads CASSLNNNQPQHF. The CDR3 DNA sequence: TGTGCCAGCAGTCTCAATAACAATCAGCCCCAGCATTTT.

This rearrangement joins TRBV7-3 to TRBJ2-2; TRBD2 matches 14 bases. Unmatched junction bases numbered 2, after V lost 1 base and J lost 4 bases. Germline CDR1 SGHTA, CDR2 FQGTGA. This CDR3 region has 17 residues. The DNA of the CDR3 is TGTGCCAGCAGCTTAATCGGACTAGCGGGAGGCACCGGGGAGCTGTTTTTT. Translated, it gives CASSLIGLAGGTGELFF.

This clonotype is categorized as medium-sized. In DNA, the CDR3 is TGTGCCAGCAGCGTAGGCAACGGGAGGGCGGAGACCCAGTACTTC. Translation gives CASSVGNGRAETQYF. This chain uses TRBV9 with TRBJ2-5, with 8 positions matching TRBD2. V trimming: 0 bases; J trimming: 5 bases; junction bases outside the gene matches: 6. This CDR3 contains 15 residues. Germline CDR1 reads SGDLS; CDR2 reads YYNGEE.

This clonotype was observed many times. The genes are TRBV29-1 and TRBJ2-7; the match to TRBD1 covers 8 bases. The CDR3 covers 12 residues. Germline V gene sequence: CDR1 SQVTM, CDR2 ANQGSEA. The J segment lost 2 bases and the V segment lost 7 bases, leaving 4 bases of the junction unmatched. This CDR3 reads CSGQGQAYEQYF. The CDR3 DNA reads TGCAGCGGACAGGGACAGGCCTACGAGCAGTACTTC.

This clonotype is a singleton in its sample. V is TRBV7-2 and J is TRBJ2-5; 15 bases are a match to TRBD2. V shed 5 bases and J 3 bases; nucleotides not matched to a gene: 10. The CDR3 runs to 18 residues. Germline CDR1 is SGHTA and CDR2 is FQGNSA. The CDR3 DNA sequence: TGTGCCAGCAGCCCTCCCGGACTAGCGGGAGGGCCGGAAGAGACCCAGTACTTC. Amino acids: CASSPPGLAGGPEETQYF.

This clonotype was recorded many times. The CDR3 sequence: CASRPGGRVTYGYTF. DNA for the CDR3: TGTGCCAGCAGACCGGGGGGCAGGGTGACCTATGGCTACACCTTC. The chain links TRBV7-9 to TRBJ1-2, with D perhaps matching TRBD1 (6 bases). This CDR3 contains 15 residues. V dropped 6 bases and J dropped 4 bases, with 18 bases sitting between them. CDR1 SEHNR and CDR2 FQNEAQ come from the germline V gene (reference sequence).

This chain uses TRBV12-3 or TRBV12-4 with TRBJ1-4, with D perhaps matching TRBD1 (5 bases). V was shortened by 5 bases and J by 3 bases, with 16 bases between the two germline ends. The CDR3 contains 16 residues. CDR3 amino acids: CASSIVDGGSNEKLFF. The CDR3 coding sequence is TGTGCCAGCAGTATAGTTGACGGGGGATCTAATGAAAAACTGTTTTTT.

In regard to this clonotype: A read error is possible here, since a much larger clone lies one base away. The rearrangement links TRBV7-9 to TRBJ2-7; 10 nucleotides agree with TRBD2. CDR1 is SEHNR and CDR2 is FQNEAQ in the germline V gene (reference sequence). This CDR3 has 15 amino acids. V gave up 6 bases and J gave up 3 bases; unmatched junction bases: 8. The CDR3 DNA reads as TGTGCCAGCAGTCGAAGCGGGAGGGCCCTCTACGAGCAGTACTTC. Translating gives CASSRSGRALYEQYF.

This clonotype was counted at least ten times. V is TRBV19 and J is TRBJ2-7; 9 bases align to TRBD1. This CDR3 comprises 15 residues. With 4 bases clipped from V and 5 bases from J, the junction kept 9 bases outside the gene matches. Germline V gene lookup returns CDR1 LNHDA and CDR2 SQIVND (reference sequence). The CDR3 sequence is CASSRSTGGMNEQYF. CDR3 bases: TGTGCCAGTAGTAGATCGACAGGGGGAATGAACGAGCAGTACTTC. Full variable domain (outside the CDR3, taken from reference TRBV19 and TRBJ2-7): DGGITQSPKYLFRKEGQNVTLSCEQNLNHDAMYWYRQDPGQGLRLIYYSQIVNDFQKGDIAEGYSVSREKKESFPLTVTSAQKNPTAFYLCASSRSTGGMNEQYFGPGTRLTVT.

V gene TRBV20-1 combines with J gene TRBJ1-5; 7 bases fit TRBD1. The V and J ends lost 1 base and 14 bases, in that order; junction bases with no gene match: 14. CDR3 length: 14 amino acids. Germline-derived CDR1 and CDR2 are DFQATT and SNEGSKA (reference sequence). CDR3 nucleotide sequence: TGCAGTGCTAGAGCCCCGACAGGGATGGGTTACGAGCATTTT. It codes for CSARAPTGMGYEHF.

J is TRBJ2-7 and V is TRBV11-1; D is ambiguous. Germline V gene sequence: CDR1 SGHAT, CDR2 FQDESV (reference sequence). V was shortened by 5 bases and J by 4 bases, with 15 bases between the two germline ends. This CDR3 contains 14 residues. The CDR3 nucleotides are TGTGCCAGCAGCAGCTTAAGGCAGAATTACGAGCAGTACTTC. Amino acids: CASSSLRQNYEQYF. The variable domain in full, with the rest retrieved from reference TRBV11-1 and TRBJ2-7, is EAEVAQSPRYKITEKSQAVAFWCDPISGHATLYWYRQILGQGPELLVQFQDESVVDDSQLPKDRFSAERLKGVDSTLKIQPAELGDSAMYLCASSSLRQNYEQYFGPGTRLTVT.

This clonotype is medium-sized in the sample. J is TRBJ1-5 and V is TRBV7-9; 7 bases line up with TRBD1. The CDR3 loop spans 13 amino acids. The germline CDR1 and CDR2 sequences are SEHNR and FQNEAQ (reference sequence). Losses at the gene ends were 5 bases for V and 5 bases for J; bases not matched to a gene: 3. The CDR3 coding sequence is TGTGCCAGCAGCCCAGGGACAGATCAGCCCCAGCATTTT. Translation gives CASSPGTDQPQHF.

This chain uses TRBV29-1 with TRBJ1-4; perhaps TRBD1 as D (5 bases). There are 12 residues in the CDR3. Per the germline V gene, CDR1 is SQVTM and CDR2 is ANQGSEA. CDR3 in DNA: TGCAGTTTGAGTCAGGGTGGAGAAAAACTGTTTTTT. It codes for CSLSQGGEKLFF.

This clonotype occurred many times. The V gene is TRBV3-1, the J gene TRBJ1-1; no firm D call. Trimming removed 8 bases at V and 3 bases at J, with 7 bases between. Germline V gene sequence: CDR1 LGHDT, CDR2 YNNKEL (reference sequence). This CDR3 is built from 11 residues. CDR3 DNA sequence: TGTGCCAGCGGATCGGACACTGAAGCTTTCTTT. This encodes CASGSDTEAFF.

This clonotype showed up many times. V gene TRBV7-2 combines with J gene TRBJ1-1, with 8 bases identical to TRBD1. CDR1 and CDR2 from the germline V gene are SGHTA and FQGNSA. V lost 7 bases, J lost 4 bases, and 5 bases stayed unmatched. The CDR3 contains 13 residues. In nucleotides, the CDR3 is TGTGCCAGCACAGGGGGCTTGGCCACTGAAGCTTTCTTT. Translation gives CASTGGLATEAFF.

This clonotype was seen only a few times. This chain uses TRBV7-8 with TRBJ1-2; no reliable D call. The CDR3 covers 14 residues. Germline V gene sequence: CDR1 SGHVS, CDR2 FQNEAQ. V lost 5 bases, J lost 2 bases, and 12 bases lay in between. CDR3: CASSIGPLNYGYTF. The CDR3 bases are TGTGCCAGCAGCATCGGACCCCTAAACTATGGCTACACCTTC.

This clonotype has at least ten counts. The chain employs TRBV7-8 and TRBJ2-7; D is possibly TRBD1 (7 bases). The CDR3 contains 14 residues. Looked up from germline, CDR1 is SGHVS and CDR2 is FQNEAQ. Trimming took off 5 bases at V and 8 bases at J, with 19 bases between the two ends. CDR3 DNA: TGTGCCAGCAGCCAGAACAGGGGACTCGACAAGCAGTACTTC. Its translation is CASSQNRGLDKQYF.

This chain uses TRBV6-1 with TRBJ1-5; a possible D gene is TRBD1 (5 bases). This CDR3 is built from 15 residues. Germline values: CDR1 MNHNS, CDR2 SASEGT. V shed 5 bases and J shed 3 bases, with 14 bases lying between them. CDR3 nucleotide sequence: TGTGCCAGCAGTAGGGACGGTGTATACAATCAGCCCCAGCATTTT. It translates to CASSRDGVYNQPQHF.

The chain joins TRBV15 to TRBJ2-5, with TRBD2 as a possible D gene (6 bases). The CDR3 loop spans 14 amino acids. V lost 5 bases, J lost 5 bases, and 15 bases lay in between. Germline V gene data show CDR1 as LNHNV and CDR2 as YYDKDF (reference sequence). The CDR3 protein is CATSFTRRAETQYF. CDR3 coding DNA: TGTGCCACCAGCTTCACCCGGAGGGCCGAGACCCAGTACTTC.